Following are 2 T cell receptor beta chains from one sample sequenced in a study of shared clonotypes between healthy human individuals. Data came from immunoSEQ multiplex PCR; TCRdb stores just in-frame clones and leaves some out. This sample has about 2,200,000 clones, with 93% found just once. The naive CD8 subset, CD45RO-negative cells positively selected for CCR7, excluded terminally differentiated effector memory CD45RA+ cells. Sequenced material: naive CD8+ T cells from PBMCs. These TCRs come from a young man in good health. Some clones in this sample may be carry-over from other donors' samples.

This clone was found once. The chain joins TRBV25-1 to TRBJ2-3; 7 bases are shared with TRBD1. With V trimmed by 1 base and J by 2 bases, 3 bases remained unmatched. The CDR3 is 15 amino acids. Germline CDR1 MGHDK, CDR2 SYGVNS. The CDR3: CASSEWDRDTDTQYF. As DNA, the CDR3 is TGTGCCAGCAGTGAATGGGACAGAGACACAGATACGCAGTATTTT.

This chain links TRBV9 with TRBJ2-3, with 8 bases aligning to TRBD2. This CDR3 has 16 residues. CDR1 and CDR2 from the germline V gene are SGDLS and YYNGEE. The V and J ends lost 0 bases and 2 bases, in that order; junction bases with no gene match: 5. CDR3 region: CASSVGVAGNTDTQYF. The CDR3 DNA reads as TGTGCCAGCAGCGTAGGTGTAGCGGGGAACACAGATACGCAGTATTTT. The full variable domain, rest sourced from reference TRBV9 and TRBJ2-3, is DSGVTQTPKHLITATGQRVTLRCSPRSGDLSVYWYQQSLDQGLQFLIQYYNGEERAKGNILERFSAQQFPDLHSELNLSSLELGDSALYFCASSVGVAGNTDTQYFGPGTRLTVL.